Listed below are T cell receptor beta chains from one sample, sequenced in a study of blood T cell repertoires in COVID-19. Assay: immunoSEQ multiplex PCR; the TCRdb copy retains only in-frame clones and omits some. The data contain about 100,000 clones, 82% of them singletons. Sequencing was carried out using peripheral blood. These receptors were taken from a man in his 60s with acute or convalescent COVID-19. Each CDR3 is given with its conserved first and last residue.

j_call,v_call,cdr3_aa
TRBJ2-6,TRBV4-3,CASSQRGSGANVLTF
TRBJ2-1,TRBV7-9,CASSDISSGGRNNEQFF
TRBJ1-1,TRBV5-4,CASSLPGRFGMNTEAFF
TRBJ1-5,TRBV3-1/TRBV3-2,CASSQDQRRQPQHF
TRBJ2-7,TRBV3-1/TRBV3-2,CASSVGLAGVVEQYF
TRBJ1-4,TRBV7-6,CASSLTGTDEKLFF
TRBJ2-5,TRBV28,CASSRPGLVETQYF
TRBJ2-2,TRBV7-6,CASSPRLAGDAGELFF
TRBJ2-3,TRBV5-6,CASSLDPTSTDTQYF
TRBJ2-1,TRBV28,CASDGGSYNEQFF
TRBJ2-1,TRBV19,CASSTTSGTGSREQFF
TRBJ2-2,TRBV19,CASSIAGAGELFF
TRBJ2-1,TRBV19,CASSTSTGGVPYNEQFF
TRBJ1-5,TRBV10-3,CAISGTGGNQPQHF
TRBJ1-1,TRBV5-6,CASSLGWRAVRAFF
TRBJ1-4,TRBV5-5,CASSGMGQIGKLFF
TRBJ1-5,TRBV19,CATHGTGTSNQPQHF
TRBJ2-1,TRBV19,CASSIVRSTSGNYNEQFF
TRBJ1-2,TRBV7-9,CASSLIGQDGYTF
TRBJ1-2,TRBV7-8,CASSLTGTRGYGYTF
TRBJ2-7,TRBV5-4,CASSPNTGTTYEQYF
TRBJ2-7,TRBV9,CASSEGQPQAYEQYF
TRBJ2-7,TRBV18,CASSPGTSGSWRFYEQYF
TRBJ2-7,TRBV5-8,CASSRGEGTYEQYF
TRBJ2-3,TRBV27,CASSRTQGNTQYF
TRBJ1-6,TRBV6-1,CASSEIDRNNSPLHF
TRBJ1-2,TRBV2,CASSPRMTGYGYTF
TRBJ1-2,TRBV10-3,CAISQGLGPYGYTF
TRBJ2-5,TRBV6-4,CASNQAGGPYQETQYF
TRBJ1-4,TRBV28,CAHARGVTNEKLFF
TRBJ1-2,TRBV20-1,CSAGDRYGYTF
TRBJ2-7,TRBV11-2,CASSLAPGQSYEQYF
TRBJ1-1,TRBV4-1,CASSQEEGTSTEAFF
TRBJ1-2,TRBV23-1,CASSLIRGNGYTF
TRBJ1-2,TRBV5-1,CASSSGTSYGYTF
TRBJ1-5,TRBV5-1,CASSATGNQPQHF
TRBJ1-1,TRBV7-2,CASSFRGAEAFF
TRBJ2-7,TRBV2,CASSDPQDTDYEQYF
TRBJ2-3,TRBV6-4,CASSDPGGSDTQYF